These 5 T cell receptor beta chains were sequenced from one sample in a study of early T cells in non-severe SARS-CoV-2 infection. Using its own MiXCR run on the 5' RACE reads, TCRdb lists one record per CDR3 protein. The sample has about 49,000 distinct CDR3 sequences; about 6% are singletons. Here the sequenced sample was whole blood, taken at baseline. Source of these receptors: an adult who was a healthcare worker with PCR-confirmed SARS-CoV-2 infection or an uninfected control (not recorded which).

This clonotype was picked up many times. This CDR3 is CASSPGGEAILDTEAFF. The CDR3, as DNA: TGTGCCAGCAGCCCGGGCGGGGAGGCGATTCTTGACACTGAAGCTTTCTTT. This chain uses TRBV6-2 or TRBV6-3 with TRBJ1-1; D gene ambiguous. The germline CDR1 and CDR2 sequences are MNHEY and SVGEGT. Between the trimmed V and J ends, which lost 6 bases and 3 bases, there was a span of 23 bases. This CDR3 is built from 17 residues.

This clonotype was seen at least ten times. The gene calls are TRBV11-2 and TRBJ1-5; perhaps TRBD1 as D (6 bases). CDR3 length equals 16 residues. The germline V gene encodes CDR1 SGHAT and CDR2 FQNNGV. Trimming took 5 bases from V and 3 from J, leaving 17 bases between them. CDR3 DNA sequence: TGTGCCAGCAGCCCCCGGCAGGGGAATATCAATCAGCCCCAGCATTTT. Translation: CASSPRQGNINQPQHF.

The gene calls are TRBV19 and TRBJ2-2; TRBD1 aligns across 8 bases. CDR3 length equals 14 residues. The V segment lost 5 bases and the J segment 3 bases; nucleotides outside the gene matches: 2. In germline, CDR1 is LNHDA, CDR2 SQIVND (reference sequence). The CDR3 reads CASSPDRDTGELFF. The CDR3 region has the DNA TGTGCCAGTAGTCCGGACAGGGACACCGGGGAGCTGTTTTTT.

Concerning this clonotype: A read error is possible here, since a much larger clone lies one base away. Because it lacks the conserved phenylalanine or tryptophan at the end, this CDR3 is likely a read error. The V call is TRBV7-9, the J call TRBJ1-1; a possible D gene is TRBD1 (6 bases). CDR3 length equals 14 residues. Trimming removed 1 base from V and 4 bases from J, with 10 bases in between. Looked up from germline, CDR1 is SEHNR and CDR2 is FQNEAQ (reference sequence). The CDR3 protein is CASSLGYRVTEAFS. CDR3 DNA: TGTGCCAGCAGCTTAGGGTACAGGGTCACTGAAGCTTTCTCT.

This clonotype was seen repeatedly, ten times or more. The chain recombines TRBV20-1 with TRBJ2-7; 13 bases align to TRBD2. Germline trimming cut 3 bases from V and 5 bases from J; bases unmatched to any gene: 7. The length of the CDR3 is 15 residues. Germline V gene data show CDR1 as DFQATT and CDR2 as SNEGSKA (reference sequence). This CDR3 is CSASPTSGGLDEQYF. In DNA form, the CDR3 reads TGCAGTGCTAGCCCGACTAGCGGGGGGTTAGACGAGCAGTACTTC.